These T cell receptor beta chains were read from a single sample in a study of shared clonotypes between healthy human individuals. The protocol was immunoSEQ multiplex PCR, while the TCRdb copy is restricted to in-frame clones and leaves out a portion. The data contain approximately 530,000 clones, 95% to 97% of them seen just once; the ten biggest clones take up around 0.067%. The specimen sequenced was naive CD4+ T cells sorted from blood. These TCRs come from a woman aged 25-40 years in good health. CDR3s include the opening cysteine and the closing phenylalanine or tryptophan. Each record gives: V gene, D gene, clone size, J gene, CDR3 protein, CDR3 DNA. D genes are given only for firm matches. Clone size is not always given. Where it is, it says once, few, many or a class for expanded clones.

>TRBV28|.|once|TRBJ1-4
CASRLLGAANEKLFF
TGTGCCAGCAGACTCCTAGGAGCAGCTAATGAAAAACTGTTTTTT
>TRBV2|.|.|TRBJ2-7
CASSEGGGMGYEQYF
TGTGCCAGCAGTGAAGGGGGCGGGATGGGCTACGAGCAGTACTTC
>TRBV9|TRBD2|.|TRBJ2-3
CASSVLAGVTDTQYF
TGTGCCAGCAGCGTACTAGCGGGGGTAACAGATACGCAGTATTTT
>TRBV10-3|TRBD1|once|TRBJ2-5
CAISRTGGETQYF
TGTGCCATCAGTCGGACAGGGGGAGAGACCCAGTACTTC
>TRBV5-1|.|.|TRBJ2-3
CATRGGSLVTDTQYF
TGCGCCACCAGGGGGGGGTCCCTGGTCACAGATACGCAGTATTTT
>TRBV19|.|.|TRBJ2-7
CASSNAVSSYEQYF
TGTGCCAGTTCAAACGCCGTGAGCTCCTACGAGCAGTACTTC
>TRBV7-9|TRBD1|once|TRBJ2-3
CASSPSRGQLTRDTQYF
TGTGCCAGCAGCCCAAGTAGGGGACAGTTAACGAGGGATACGCAGTATTTT
>TRBV18|.|.|TRBJ1-5
CASSPNGENQPQHF
TGTGCCAGCTCACCAAATGGAGAGAATCAGCCCCAGCATTTT
>TRBV27|TRBD2|once|TRBJ2-7
CASRRTSGEGYEQYF
TGTGCCAGCAGACGCACTAGCGGTGAGGGGTACGAGCAGTACTTC
>TRBV7-9|.|.|TRBJ2-1
CASSLAGPEQFF
TGTGCCAGCAGCTTAGCCGGGCCTGAGCAGTTCTTC
>TRBV2|.|.|TRBJ1-2
CASSEQGRGNYGYTF
TGTGCCAGCAGTGAGCAGGGACGGGGGAACTATGGCTACACCTTC
>TRBV27|TRBD2|.|TRBJ2-7
CASKRGLAGGWGYEQYF
TGTGCCAGCAAACGGGGACTAGCGGGAGGGTGGGGATACGAGCAGTACTTC
>TRBV6-5|.|.|TRBJ1-1
CASSYSGGVGNTEAFF
TGTGCCAGCAGTTACTCCGGGGGGGTCGGGAACACTGAAGCTTTCTTT
>TRBV18|TRBD2|.|TRBJ2-2
CASSSKEREVHTGELFF
TGTGCCAGCTCATCGAAAGAGCGGGAGGTACACACCGGGGAGCTGTTTTTT
>TRBV29-1|.|.|TRBJ1-1
CSVDVPDHSIAAREAFF
TGCAGCGTTGATGTCCCCGATCATTCTATAGCCGCCCGTGAAGCTTTCTTT
>TRBV19|.|.|TRBJ2-7
CASSDTDREQYF
TGTGCCAGTAGTGACACGGATCGGGAGCAGTACTTC
>TRBV9|TRBD1|.|TRBJ1-5
CASSSPDRKEQPQHF
TGTGCCAGCAGCTCTCCGGACAGGAAGGAGCAGCCCCAGCATTTT
>TRBV29-1|.|.|TRBJ2-3
CSGGPLGDTQYF
TGCAGCGGTGGACCCCTTGGGGATACGCAGTATTTT
>TRBV10-2|.|.|TRBJ2-4
CASSPNRVLRNIQYF
TGCGCCAGCAGTCCCAACAGGGTCCTTAGAAACATTCAGTACTTC
>TRBV5-4|.|.|TRBJ2-7
CASSQDSYEQYF
TGTGCCAGCAGCCAGGACAGCTACGAGCAGTACTTC
>TRBV7-9|TRBD2|.|TRBJ2-3
CASSFGTSGRRGTDTQYF
TGTGCCAGCAGCTTCGGGACTAGCGGGAGGAGGGGCACAGATACGCAGTATTTT
>TRBV7-3|.|.|TRBJ1-1
CASSSQGNTEAFF
TGTGCCAGCAGCTCTCAGGGGAACACTGAAGCTTTCTTT
>TRBV27|.|.|TRBJ2-3
CASSFRGPRRDTDTQYF
TGTGCCAGCAGTTTCCGGGGCCCACGAAGGGACACAGATACGCAGTATTTT
>TRBV5-1|TRBD2|.|TRBJ2-1
CASSLVAGPTYNEQFF
TGCGCCAGCAGCTTGGTAGCGGGACCAACCTACAATGAGCAGTTCTTC
>TRBV28|.|.|TRBJ2-7
CASSPVAGSRGGYEQYF
TGTGCCAGCAGCCCCGTAGCGGGCTCGAGGGGGGGCTACGAGCAGTACTTC
>TRBV19|.|.|TRBJ2-7
CASSMLADASFEQYF
TGTGCCAGTAGTATGTTGGCAGACGCGTCGTTCGAGCAGTACTTC
>TRBV28|.|.|TRBJ2-7
CASIGNYEQYF
TGTGCCAGCATTGGGAATTACGAGCAGTACTTC
>TRBV11-2|TRBD2|.|TRBJ2-3
CASSLNSGGGDTQYF
TGTGCCAGCAGCCTAAATAGCGGGGGGGGAGATACGCAGTATTTT
>TRBV7-9|.|.|TRBJ2-5
CASSHDWSQETQYF
TGTGCCAGCAGCCACGACTGGAGCCAAGAGACCCAGTACTTC
>TRBV5-1|.|.|TRBJ2-7
CASRRGVGTAVSYEQYF
TGCGCCAGCAGACGCGGGGTTGGTACGGCAGTCTCCTACGAGCAGTACTTC
>TRBV28|TRBD1|.|TRBJ2-6
CASRRQGAQGANVLTF
TGTGCCAGCAGACGACAGGGGGCGCAGGGGGCCAACGTCCTGACTTTC
>TRBV5-1|.|once|TRBJ2-7
CASSLTAYRFYEQYF
TGCGCCAGCAGCTTGACAGCTTACCGCTTCTACGAGCAGTACTTC
>TRBV15|TRBD1|.|TRBJ2-7
CATSRVDRGRREQYF
TGTGCCACCAGCAGAGTGGATAGGGGGCGCCGCGAGCAGTACTTC
>TRBV11-2|.|.|TRBJ1-3
CASSSWVSGNTIYF
TGTGCCAGCAGCTCGTGGGTGTCTGGAAACACCATATATTTT
>TRBV28|TRBD1|.|TRBJ1-5
CASSLGTGEDNQPQHF
TGTGCCAGCAGTTTGGGGACAGGGGAGGACAATCAGCCCCAGCATTTT
>TRBV27|.|.|TRBJ1-1
CASSSTTGPRNTEAFF
TGTGCCAGCAGTTCAACCACCGGGCCTCGAAACACTGAAGCTTTCTTT
>TRBV11-2|.|.|TRBJ2-5
CASSYHLGREQETQYF
TGTGCCAGCAGCTACCACCTTGGACGGGAGCAAGAGACCCAGTACTTC
>TRBV5-1|.|.|TRBJ2-3
CASSLQGGMFADTQYF
TGCGCCAGCAGCTTACAGGGAGGAATGTTTGCAGATACGCAGTATTTT
>TRBV27|TRBD2|.|TRBJ2-3
CASSSGGFTDTQYF
TGTGCCAGCAGTTCGGGGGGTTTCACAGATACGCAGTATTTT